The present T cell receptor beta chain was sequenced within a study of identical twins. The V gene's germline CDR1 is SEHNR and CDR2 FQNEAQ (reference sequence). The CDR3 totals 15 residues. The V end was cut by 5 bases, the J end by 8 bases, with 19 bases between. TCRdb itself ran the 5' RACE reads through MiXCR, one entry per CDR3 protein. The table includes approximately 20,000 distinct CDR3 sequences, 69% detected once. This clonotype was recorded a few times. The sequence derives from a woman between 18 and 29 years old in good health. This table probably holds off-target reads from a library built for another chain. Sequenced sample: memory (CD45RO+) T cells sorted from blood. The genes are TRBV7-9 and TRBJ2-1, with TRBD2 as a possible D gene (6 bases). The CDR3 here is CASSLGTWYLDEQFF. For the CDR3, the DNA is TGTGCCAGCAGCCTAGGGACTTGGTACCTAGATGAGCAGTTCTTC.